The present entry profiles one T cell receptor beta chain with its context. The antigen remains unidentified. Germline V CDR1 and CDR2: MNHEY, SMNVEV (reference sequence). V gave up 2 bases and J gave up 9 bases; unmatched junction bases: 2. CDR3 length: 14 amino acids. The entry originates in a study of human T cells and chemical hapten exposure. Study-wide results and limits: As patch test score rose, PT1 expanded TCR counts tended to rise as well. DPC sensitization left the count of TCRs above 1 in 1000 unchanged.

TCRdb independently ran MiXCR on the RACE reads; one entry per CDR3 protein. The table lists tens of thousands of distinct CDR3 sequences, 30% to 35% of them singletons. Time point here: patch test 1, 2 weeks after DPC sensitization. Treatment specified: therapeutic diphenylcyclopropenone sensitization with weekly scalp DPC. The study drew its donors from alopecia patients who were 18 to 70 years old and suitable for DPC. The receptor was isolated from a man aged 40-55 years with alopecia areata. Some clones in this sample may be carry-over from other donors' samples. Sequenced here: whole blood, sampled in connection with sensitization to the hapten diphenylcyclopropenone (DPC). The V call is TRBV27, the J call TRBJ2-1; 12 bases agree with TRBD2. The CDR3 region has the DNA TGTGCCAGCAGTTTACTAGCGGGAGGGGGTGAGCAGTTCTTC. Protein: CASSLLAGGGEQFF.